This T cell receptor beta chain was found in a study of spatial heterogeneity in lung cancer. Study background: Sequenced follow-up PBMC samples came a median of roughly 2 years after resection, where available.

TCR cDNA molecules each carried a unique molecular identifier. Using its own MiXCR run on the 5' RACE reads, TCRdb lists one record per CDR3 protein. The sample lists 40,000 or so distinct CDR3 sequences; roughly a tenth were seen once. The CDR3 has 14 amino acids. Deletions cut 1 base from V and 6 bases from J, with 7 bases between. Indicated time point: blood at routine non-recurrence follow-up after resection. Whole RNA, isolated from tumor, nontumor lung or frozen PBMC, was sequenced without prior sorting. This sequence originates from a female donor with early-stage non-small cell lung cancer. The genes are TRBV12-3 or TRBV12-4 and TRBJ1-6, with a possible D match to TRBD1 (5 bases). Material: PBMCs, obtained at follow-up. DNA for the CDR3: TGTGCCAGCAGTTTAGGAGGGGTTAATTCACCCCTCCACTTT. Translating gives CASSLGGVNSPLHF.